The 31 T cell receptor beta chains below were found in one sample sequenced in a study of control samples from healthy donors and cancer patients. Data came from immunoSEQ multiplex PCR; TCRdb stores just in-frame clones and leaves some out. The table shows about 18,000 clones, with about 85% occurring only once. Source material: PBMCs. Every receptor here comes from a woman in her 70s with lung cancer.

The J gene is TRBJ2-7, the V gene TRBV2; 12 positions match TRBD2. CDR3 size: 15 residues. The V gene's germline CDR1 is SNHLY and CDR2 FYNNEI. V trimming: 8 bases; J trimming: 1 base; junction bases outside the gene matches: 6. The CDR3 reads CASGTSGFPSYEQYF. The CDR3 bases are TGTGCCAGCGGGACTAGCGGGTTCCCTTCCTACGAGCAGTACTTC.

This clone appeared once. CDR3 nucleotides: TGTGCCAGCAGTGATTCGGGCGGAGTCACAGATACGCAGTATTTT. This translates into CASSDSGGVTDTQYF. This chain joins TRBV2 and TRBJ2-3; D is undetermined. The CDR3 length is 15 residues. CDR1 SNHLY and CDR2 FYNNEI come from the germline V gene. V lost 3 bases and J 2 bases, leaving 12 bases between the germline ends.

CDR3 sequence (DNA): TGCAGCGCGGCCCATGAGGAGCAGTTCTTC. Protein sequence: CSAAHEEQFF. V usage is TRBV29-1 and J usage is TRBJ2-1; D is ambiguous. The CDR3 contains 10 residues. The V and J ends lost 7 bases and 10 bases respectively, with 11 bases between them. Germline V gene lookup returns CDR1 SQVTM and CDR2 ANQGSEA.

CDR3 nucleotide sequence: TGTGCCAGCAGTGAAAGGCGGGAAGGCGAGCAGTACTTC. Translated: CASSERREGEQYF. The genes are TRBV2 and TRBJ2-7; perhaps TRBD2 as D (6 bases). Germline V CDR1 and CDR2: SNHLY, FYNNEI. The CDR3 has 13 residues. The germline V and J ends were trimmed by 2 bases and 6 bases, with 11 bases remaining between them.

A few counts support this clone. This rearrangement joins TRBV5-5 to TRBJ2-7; D call uncertain. Germline CDR1 is SGHKS and CDR2 is YYEKEE (reference sequence). CDR3 length: 14 residues. V lost 0 bases to trimming and J lost 4 bases, with 11 bases between them. CDR3 amino acids: CASSLDLWGYEQYF. The CDR3 bases are TGTGCCAGCAGCTTGGATCTTTGGGGATACGAGCAGTACTTC.

The chain carries TRBV7-8 and TRBJ2-1; D uncertain. Trimming removed 2 bases at V and 4 bases at J, with 9 bases between. Germline V lookup: CDR1 SGHVS, CDR2 FQNEAQ. The length of the CDR3 is 14 residues. DNA for the CDR3: TGTGCCAGCAGCTTAAGTCCAGGATACAATGAGCAGTTCTTC. Translating it yields CASSLSPGYNEQFF.

The rearrangement links TRBV7-2 to TRBJ2-3; 14 bases match TRBD2. CDR3 length: 17 residues. Unmatched junction bases numbered 9, after V lost 4 bases and J lost 6 bases. CDR1 and CDR2 (germline): SGHTA, FQGNSA. This chain's CDR3 is CASSSGTSGSRPDTQYF. CDR3 sequence (DNA): TGTGCCAGCAGCTCAGGGACTAGCGGGAGTAGACCCGATACGCAGTATTTT.

The chain combines TRBV2 with TRBJ2-5; 14 bases match TRBD2. V was pared by 4 bases and J by 5 bases, with 9 bases of the junction left unmatched. Germline V gene data show CDR1 as SNHLY and CDR2 as FYNNEI. CDR3 length equals 17 residues. The CDR3 nucleotides are TGTGCCAGCAGTGGTACCGGGACTAGCGGGAGCGGGGAGACCCAGTACTTC. It codes for CASSGTGTSGSGETQYF.

The rearrangement uses TRBV5-1 and TRBJ2-6, with 7 nucleotides matching TRBD1. Trimming removed 6 bases from V and 2 bases from J; junction bases left unmatched: 5. The CDR3 is 15 amino acids. Germline-derived CDR1 and CDR2 are SGHRS and YFSETQ. The CDR3 DNA is TGCGCCAGCACCACTGGGACAGCTGGGGCCAACGTCCTGACTTTC. This sequence encodes CASTTGTAGANVLTF.

CDR3: CAISDVASGGNEQFF. CDR3 in DNA: TGTGCCATCAGTGATGTGGCTAGCGGAGGCAATGAGCAGTTCTTC. The chain links TRBV10-3 to TRBJ2-1; 7 bases are shared with TRBD2. The V segment lost 3 bases and the J segment 6 bases; nucleotides outside the gene matches: 8. Germline CDR1 reads ENHRY; CDR2 reads SYGVKD. CDR3 size: 15 residues.

The V and J genes are TRBV2 and TRBJ2-7; 11 bases map to TRBD2. V dropped 5 bases and J dropped 0; count of bases not matched to a gene: 6. The CDR3 length is 16 residues. In germline, CDR1 is SNHLY, CDR2 FYNNEI. CDR3 DNA sequence: TGTGCCAGCAGTTTCGGACTAGCGGGCCGCTCCTACGAGCAGTACTTC. Its translation: CASSFGLAGRSYEQYF. Filled out from reference TRBV2 and TRBJ2-7, the complete variable domain reads EPEVTQTPSHQVTQMGQEVILRCVPISNHLYFYWYRQILGQKVEFLVSFYNNEISEKSEIFDDQFSVERPDGSNFTLKIRSTKLEDSAMYFCASSFGLAGRSYEQYFGPGTRLTVT.

The V gene is TRBV29-1, the J gene TRBJ2-1; maybe TRBD2 (5 bases). Germline CDR1 SQVTM, CDR2 ANQGSEA. Trimming shortened V by 5 bases and J by 8 bases, and 10 bases separated the two germline ends. The length of the CDR3 is 11 residues. The DNA for the CDR3 is TGCAGCGTTCAAACCGGGGATGAGCAGTTCTTC. Translating it yields CSVQTGDEQFF.

V usage is TRBV20-1 and J usage is TRBJ2-3; no clear D gene. The germline V and J ends were trimmed by 3 bases and 6 bases, with 10 bases remaining between them. The CDR3 extends over 12 amino acids. From germline, CDR1 is DFQATT and CDR2 SNEGSKA (reference sequence). CDR3 sequence: CSASFQPDTQYF. CDR3 in DNA: TGCAGTGCTAGTTTCCAGCCGGATACGCAGTATTTT.

The V gene is TRBV4-2, the J gene TRBJ1-4; 7 positions agree with TRBD1. Germline lookup yields CDR1 LGHNA and CDR2 YNFKEQ. This CDR3 spans 16 amino acids. With 2 bases clipped from V and 2 bases from J, the junction kept 5 bases outside the gene matches. The CDR3 sequence: CASSQSLGQTNEKLFF. In nucleotides, the CDR3 is TGTGCCAGCAGCCAATCTCTGGGACAGACTAATGAAAAACTGTTTTTT.

The chain carries TRBV15 and TRBJ2-2, with D perhaps TRBD2 (5 bases). This CDR3 has 16 residues. Germline V gene data show CDR1 as LNHNV and CDR2 as YYDKDF (reference sequence). V lost 6 bases and J 2 bases, leaving 16 bases between the germline ends. Here the CDR3 DNA reads TGTGCCACCAGGGGGAACTACGGACTTAACACCGGGGAGCTGTTTTTT. It codes for CATRGNYGLNTGELFF.

The gene calls are TRBV29-1 and TRBJ2-7; 7 bases fit TRBD2. This CDR3 is built from 16 residues. From germline, CDR1 is SQVTM and CDR2 ANQGSEA. V shed 0 bases, J shed 2 bases, and the junction held 10 bases outside the gene matches. The CDR3 is CSVEDFTSESPYEQYF. The CDR3 DNA sequence: TGCAGCGTTGAAGACTTCACTAGCGAGAGCCCCTACGAGCAGTACTTC.

The chain combines TRBV5-6 with TRBJ1-2, with 8 bases lining up with TRBD1. Germline-derived CDR1 and CDR2 are SGHDT and YYEEEE. The ends lost 4 bases at V and 8 bases at J; junction bases unmatched: 4. The CDR3 has 12 amino acids. This CDR3 is CASSQGARGYTF. In nucleotides, the CDR3 is TGTGCCAGCAGCCAGGGGGCGCGGGGCTACACCTTC.

The rearrangement links TRBV29-1 to TRBJ2-1, with a weak D call TRBD2 (6 bases). From germline, CDR1 is SQVTM and CDR2 ANQGSEA. This CDR3 region has 13 residues. V lost 5 bases and J 7 bases, leaving 15 bases between the germline ends. In DNA, the CDR3 is TGCAGCGTTTCCGGGAGAGGGTGGAATGAGCAGTTCTTC. Its translation: CSVSGRGWNEQFF.

The chain has TRBV5-1 and TRBJ1-5; a weak D match, TRBD1 (6 bases). From germline, CDR1 is SGHRS and CDR2 YFSETQ. The CDR3 totals 14 residues. Trimming took 4 bases from V and 2 from J, leaving 10 bases between them. CDR3 bases: TGCGCCAGCAGCCCAGGGGAGGGCAATCAGCCCCAGCATTTT. Its translation: CASSPGEGNQPQHF.

V is TRBV5-6 and J is TRBJ2-1; D is ambiguous. The CDR3 runs 15 residues. Germline lookup yields CDR1 SGHDT and CDR2 YYEEEE. V was cut by 2 bases and J by 4 bases, with 13 bases left in between. The CDR3 spells CASSFSAYPYNEQFF. The CDR3 DNA sequence: TGTGCCAGCAGCTTTTCGGCGTATCCATACAATGAGCAGTTCTTC.

The chain combines TRBV7-2 with TRBJ2-1, with TRBD2 matching 9 bases. V dropped 7 bases and J dropped 2; count of bases not matched to a gene: 15. Germline CDR1 SGHTA, CDR2 FQGNSA. The CDR3 is 18 amino acids. The CDR3 protein is CASTQARLLAGPYNEQFF. In DNA form, the CDR3 reads TGTGCCAGCACCCAGGCCCGACTACTAGCGGGCCCCTACAATGAGCAGTTCTTC.

V and J are TRBV5-1 and TRBJ2-2; 7 bases match TRBD2. Germline assignment: CDR1 SGHRS and CDR2 YFSETQ. V gave up 1 base and J gave up 6 bases; unmatched junction bases: 3. The CDR3 runs 14 residues. In DNA, the CDR3 is TGCGCCAGCAGCTTGAAGGGAGGGGCCGGGGAGCTGTTTTTT. Its translation is CASSLKGGAGELFF.

The V call is TRBV29-1, the J call TRBJ2-1; D remains unclear. V dropped 3 bases and J dropped 0 bases, with 6 bases sitting between them. The V gene's germline CDR1 is SQVTM and CDR2 ANQGSEA. This CDR3 region has 13 residues. CDR3 nucleotide sequence: TGCAGCGTTGAGAGGAGCTCCTACAATGAGCAGTTCTTC. Translating gives CSVERSSYNEQFF.

The chain links TRBV19 to TRBJ2-7, with D uncertain. The CDR3 covers 10 residues. Germline V gene sequence: CDR1 LNHDA, CDR2 SQIVND (reference sequence). V shed 9 bases and J shed 3 bases, with 6 bases lying between them. The CDR3 DNA sequence: TGTGCCAGACTGAACTACGAGCAGTACTTC. Translating it yields CARLNYEQYF.

The CDR3 bases are TGTGCCAGCAGCTTCGAGTTGCCTAGGGCTAACTATGGCTACACCTTC. Translating it yields CASSFELPRANYGYTF. The chain has TRBV5-6 and TRBJ1-2; D unclear. CDR3 length equals 16 residues. The germline CDR1 and CDR2 sequences are SGHDT and YYEEEE. The V end was cut by 2 bases, the J end by 0 bases, with 14 bases between.

The rearrangement links TRBV9 to TRBJ2-2; D remains ambiguous. The CDR3 covers 13 residues. Trimming left V 1 base short and J 0 bases short, with 1 base between. Germline V gene sequence: CDR1 SGDLS, CDR2 YYNGEE. CDR3 coding DNA: TGTGCCAGCAGCGTATCGAACACCGGGGAGCTGTTTTTT. Its protein product is CASSVSNTGELFF.

This clone occurred once. This chain links TRBV19 with TRBJ2-3; D not resolved. Germline CDR1 is LNHDA and CDR2 is SQIVND (reference sequence). This CDR3 has 15 amino acids. V gave up 1 base and J gave up 4 bases, with 12 bases separating them. The DNA of the CDR3 is TGTGCCAGTAGTATAGGAGTGGGCGGCGCAGATACGCAGTATTTT. Its translation is CASSIGVGGADTQYF.

The CDR3 is CAISHREEGTEAFF. The DNA of the CDR3 is TGTGCCATCAGTCACAGGGAGGAGGGCACTGAAGCTTTCTTT. The gene calls are TRBV10-3 and TRBJ1-1; D is possibly TRBD1 (6 bases). From germline, CDR1 is ENHRY and CDR2 SYGVKD. This CDR3 has 14 residues. The V end was cut by 5 bases, the J end by 4 bases, with 14 bases between.

The rearrangement links TRBV6-5 to TRBJ2-7, with TRBD1 identical over 8 bases. The V gene end was trimmed by 6 bases and the J gene end by 3 bases; junction bases not matched to a gene: 4. The CDR3 runs to 13 residues. Per the germline V gene, CDR1 is MNHEY and CDR2 is SVGAGI. The CDR3 DNA follows: TGTGCCAGCAGAGGGACAGGACTCTACGAGCAGTACTTC. This encodes CASRGTGLYEQYF.

V is TRBV5-1 and J is TRBJ1-1; TRBD1 matches at 7 bases. Germline lookup yields CDR1 SGHRS and CDR2 YFSETQ. The V segment lost 4 bases and the J segment 5 bases; nucleotides outside the gene matches: 14. The CDR3 spans 16 residues. CDR3 DNA: TGCGCCAGCAGCCGGGGACCCGGGGACAGCGCGACTGAAGCTTTCTTT. Protein product: CASSRGPGDSATEAFF.

The chain carries TRBV6-2 or TRBV6-3 and TRBJ2-1, with D possibly being TRBD1 (6 bases). The germline CDR1 and CDR2 sequences are MNHEY and SVGEGT. Trimming stripped 0 bases from V and 4 bases from J, with 16 bases between. The CDR3 contains 17 residues. The CDR3 spells CASSYSQGQLSYNEQFF. CDR3 bases: TGTGCCAGCAGTTACTCCCAGGGGCAGTTATCTTACAATGAGCAGTTCTTC.